The source of this T cell receptor (beta chain) is a study of human T cells and chemical hapten exposure. This clonotype was recorded a few times. The antigen remains unidentified. Study-wide results and caveats: Counts of TCRs above 1 in 1000 frequency stayed unchanged with DPC sensitization.

The V segment lost 2 bases and the J segment 1 base; nucleotides outside the gene matches: 7. Germline assignment: CDR1 SGHDT and CDR2 YYEEEE. CDR3 length: 18 residues. Time point meaning: healthy volunteer bleed at 2 weeks. It was unfractionated whole blood from which total RNA was extracted. The library labeled individual cDNA molecules by adding unique molecular identifiers to them. Per the original data handling: TCR counts had a median of about 99,000 per sample and spanned roughly 23,224 to 690,600. TCRdb reprocessed the RACE reads with MiXCR, giving one entry per CDR3 protein. In this record, the V and J calls reflect TCRdb's handling and not the investigators' own analysis. The table shows about 45,000 distinct CDR3 sequences, with 3.5% to 5% occurring only once.

What was sequenced was whole blood. The clonotype originates from a human donor in good health. Some clones in this sample may be carry-over from other donors' samples. The V gene is TRBV5-6, the J gene TRBJ2-3, with TRBD2 matching 13 bases. The CDR3 region has the DNA TGTGCCAGCAGCTTACGGACTAGCGGGAGTGGGCGCACAGATACGCAGTATTTT. Its translation: CASSLRTSGSGRTDTQYF.